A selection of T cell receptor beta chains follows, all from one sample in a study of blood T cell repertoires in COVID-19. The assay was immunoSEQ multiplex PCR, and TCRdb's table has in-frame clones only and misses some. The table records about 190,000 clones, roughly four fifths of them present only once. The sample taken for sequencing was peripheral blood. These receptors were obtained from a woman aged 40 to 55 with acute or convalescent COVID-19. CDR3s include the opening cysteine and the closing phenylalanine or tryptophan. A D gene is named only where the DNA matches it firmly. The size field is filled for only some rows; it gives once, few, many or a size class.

CDR3aa: CASSVLGVDEQFF
CDR3nt: TGTGCCAGCAGCGTACTCGGGGTAGATGAGCAGTTCTTC
j_gene: TRBJ2-1
d_gene: NA
v_gene: TRBV9
abundance: NA

CDR3aa: CASSPRGDLLYGYTF
CDR3nt: TGCGCCAGCAGCCCCAGGGGAGACCTACTATATGGCTACACCTTC
j_gene: TRBJ1-2
d_gene: NA
v_gene: TRBV5-1
abundance: NA

CDR3aa: CASSLGSGVYGYTF
CDR3nt: TGCGCCAGCAGCCTCGGGTCGGGTGTCTATGGCTACACCTTC
j_gene: TRBJ1-2
d_gene: NA
v_gene: TRBV5-1
abundance: NA

CDR3aa: CASSDLYNTDTQYF
CDR3nt: TGTGCCAGCAGTGACCTATATAACACAGATACGCAGTATTTT
j_gene: TRBJ2-3
d_gene: NA
v_gene: TRBV6-4
abundance: NA

CDR3aa: CASSPQVDQPQHF
CDR3nt: TGTGCCAGCAGTCCTCAGGTTGATCAGCCCCAGCATTTT
j_gene: TRBJ1-5
d_gene: NA
v_gene: TRBV28
abundance: NA

CDR3aa: CASSLGRGPYEQYF
CDR3nt: TGTGCCAGCAGCTTAGGCAGGGGGCCATACGAGCAGTACTTC
j_gene: TRBJ2-7
d_gene: TRBD1
v_gene: TRBV7-9
abundance: NA

CDR3aa: CASSLALTSGEGTQYF
CDR3nt: TGCGCCAGCAGCTTGGCCTTAACTAGCGGGGAAGGTACGCAGTATTTT
j_gene: TRBJ2-3
d_gene: TRBD2
v_gene: TRBV5-1
abundance: NA

CDR3aa: CASSLSASGSYEQYF
CDR3nt: TGTGCCAGCAGTTTATCTGCTAGCGGCTCCTACGAGCAGTACTTC
j_gene: TRBJ2-7
d_gene: TRBD2
v_gene: TRBV28
abundance: NA

CDR3aa: CASSQANNQPQHF
CDR3nt: TGTGCCAGCAGCCAAGCCAACAATCAGCCCCAGCATTTT
j_gene: TRBJ1-5
d_gene: NA
v_gene: TRBV4-2
abundance: few

CDR3aa: CARSDPKGTEAFF
CDR3nt: TGTGCCAGAAGCGACCCTAAGGGGACTGAAGCTTTCTTT
j_gene: TRBJ1-1
d_gene: NA
v_gene: TRBV5-3
abundance: NA

CDR3aa: CASSPRQGIISLHF
CDR3nt: TGTGCCAGCAGCCCCCGACAGGGGATTATATCCCTCCACTTT
j_gene: TRBJ1-6
d_gene: TRBD1
v_gene: TRBV3-1/TRBV3-2
abundance: NA

CDR3aa: CASSLAGTGAYEQYF
CDR3nt: TGTGCCAGCAGTTTAGCCGGGACAGGGGCCTACGAGCAGTACTTC
j_gene: TRBJ2-7
d_gene: TRBD1
v_gene: TRBV28
abundance: NA

CDR3aa: CATSAHSGNTIYF
CDR3nt: TGTGCCACCAGTGCCCACTCTGGAAACACCATATATTTT
j_gene: TRBJ1-3
d_gene: NA
v_gene: TRBV24-1
abundance: NA

CDR3aa: CASSLETGEWWNGYTF
CDR3nt: TGTGCCAGCTCACTTGAAACAGGGGAGTGGTGGAATGGCTACACCTTC
j_gene: TRBJ1-2
d_gene: TRBD1
v_gene: TRBV18
abundance: NA

CDR3aa: CAWGAGGNTIYF
CDR3nt: TGTGCCTGGGGGGCAGGAGGAAACACCATATATTTT
j_gene: TRBJ1-3
d_gene: NA
v_gene: TRBV30
abundance: NA

CDR3aa: CASSLALAGIQYF
CDR3nt: TGTGCCAGCAGCTTGGCCCTAGCGGGAATTCAGTATTTT
j_gene: TRBJ2-3
d_gene: TRBD2
v_gene: TRBV5-6
abundance: NA

CDR3aa: CASSYYAGIGREQFF
CDR3nt: TGTGCCAGCAGTTACTATGCCGGGATAGGTCGTGAGCAGTTCTTC
j_gene: TRBJ2-1
d_gene: NA
v_gene: TRBV6-2/TRBV6-3
abundance: NA

CDR3aa: CASSQGAYGYTF
CDR3nt: TGTGCCAGCAGTCAGGGGGCATATGGCTACACCTTC
j_gene: TRBJ1-2
d_gene: TRBD1
v_gene: TRBV28
abundance: NA

CDR3aa: CASSMGRDGNEQFF
CDR3nt: TGTGCCAGTAGTATGGGGCGGGATGGCAATGAGCAGTTCTTC
j_gene: TRBJ2-1
d_gene: NA
v_gene: TRBV19
abundance: NA

CDR3aa: CASSPVAGAHYEQYF
CDR3nt: TGTGCCAGCAGCCCGGTAGCGGGAGCCCATTACGAGCAGTACTTC
j_gene: TRBJ2-7
d_gene: TRBD2
v_gene: TRBV3-1/TRBV3-2
abundance: once

CDR3aa: CSGSRESEAFF
CDR3nt: TGCAGCGGAAGCCGGGAGAGTGAAGCTTTCTTT
j_gene: TRBJ1-1
d_gene: NA
v_gene: TRBV29-1
abundance: few

CDR3aa: CAWRGGTGELFF
CDR3nt: TGTGCCTGGAGAGGAGGTACCGGGGAGCTGTTTTTT
j_gene: TRBJ2-2
d_gene: NA
v_gene: TRBV30
abundance: NA

CDR3aa: CASSTTENTEAFF
CDR3nt: TGTGCCAGCTCAACGACAGAGAACACTGAAGCTTTCTTT
j_gene: TRBJ1-1
d_gene: NA
v_gene: TRBV18
abundance: NA

CDR3aa: CASSVHGGDSYNEQFF
CDR3nt: TGTGCCAGCAGTGTACACGGGGGGGACTCCTACAATGAGCAGTTCTTC
j_gene: TRBJ2-1
d_gene: TRBD2
v_gene: TRBV6-1
abundance: NA

CDR3aa: CASSFNRPYEQYF
CDR3nt: TGTGCCAGCAGCTTCAACAGACCCTACGAGCAGTACTTC
j_gene: TRBJ2-7
d_gene: NA
v_gene: TRBV7-8
abundance: once

CDR3aa: CASSSRSRTKGETQYF
CDR3nt: TGTGCCAGCAGCTCCAGGTCCCGGACAAAAGGGGAGACCCAGTACTTC
j_gene: TRBJ2-5
d_gene: NA
v_gene: TRBV7-8
abundance: once

CDR3aa: CASSGQGSTEAFF
CDR3nt: TGTGCCAGTAGCGGACAGGGGAGTACTGAAGCTTTCTTT
j_gene: TRBJ1-1
d_gene: TRBD1
v_gene: TRBV19
abundance: NA

CDR3aa: CASREPSGGNNEQFF
CDR3nt: TGTGCCAGCAGGGAACCTAGCGGGGGTAACAATGAGCAGTTCTTC
j_gene: TRBJ2-1
d_gene: TRBD2
v_gene: TRBV2
abundance: NA

CDR3aa: CASSPPNDRGNGYTF
CDR3nt: TGTGCCAGCAGCCCCCCCAACGACAGGGGAAATGGCTACACCTTC
j_gene: TRBJ1-2
d_gene: TRBD1
v_gene: TRBV5-4
abundance: NA

CDR3aa: CASSLAPPGNTGELFF
CDR3nt: TGTGCCAGCAGCTTAGCTCCCCCCGGGAACACCGGGGAGCTGTTTTTT
j_gene: TRBJ2-2
d_gene: NA
v_gene: TRBV7-3
abundance: few

CDR3aa: CASSSLHQGDRRTNYGYTF
CDR3nt: TGTGCCAGCAGTTCTTTACACCAGGGCGACAGACGAACTAACTATGGCTACACCTTC
j_gene: TRBJ1-2
d_gene: NA
v_gene: TRBV27
abundance: NA

CDR3aa: CASSPGLAGGLDEQFF
CDR3nt: TGTGCCAGCAGCCCGGGACTAGCGGGAGGTCTAGATGAGCAGTTCTTC
j_gene: TRBJ2-1
d_gene: TRBD2
v_gene: TRBV3-1/TRBV3-2
abundance: NA

CDR3aa: CAISQGNQPQHF
CDR3nt: TGTGCCATCAGTCAGGGTAATCAGCCCCAGCATTTT
j_gene: TRBJ1-5
d_gene: NA
v_gene: TRBV10-3
abundance: NA

CDR3aa: CASSLGASGSSDTQYF
CDR3nt: TGTGCCAGCAGCTTGGGAGCTAGCGGGAGTTCAGATACGCAGTATTTT
j_gene: TRBJ2-3
d_gene: TRBD2
v_gene: TRBV5-5
abundance: once